The text below deals with one T cell receptor beta chain. Its target antigen remains unknown. Base qualities were left out, and no much larger clone turns up one base away. TCRbeta CDR3 regions were amplified from genomic DNA using the immunoSEQ Assay, a bias-controlled multiplex PCR. In the authors' own workflow: Within the assay, amplification of reference gene primers was used to estimate how many nucleated cells each sample contained. To quantify the absolute abundance of each unique TCRbeta CDR3 rearrangement, sequence reads were collapsed and filtered. Productive Simpson clonality was computed per sample as the square root of Simpson's diversity index over productive rearrangements. Not all clones reach the TCRdb copy of this immuneACCESS table, which keeps in-frame sequences only. Checked studies attribute under half of the gap to unresolved V genes and leave the rest unexplained. The DNA gave D and trimming, while V, J and clone size come from that table. A total of under 300,000 clones appear in this sample, around 83% of them only once. The ten largest clonotypes hold around 11% of the sample.

The data originate from a study of blood T cell repertoires in COVID-19 (dated by TCRdb to about 2020). General notes on the study: Samples from collaborators originated in the United States, Italy and Spain and spanned both the acute and convalescent phases of COVID-19. Nearly every sample came with metadata listing a de-identified subject ID, COVID-19 status, age in years and sex. Subjects who had been exposed to COVID-19, were actively infected with it, or had recovered from it provided the deeply sampled blood TCRbeta repertoires that made up the dataset. The samples were drawn from the first 160 participants of the ongoing ImmuneRACE study and from 1,254 subjects provided by 6 global collaborators. The repertoires were made available in a free public database intended to serve as a resource for research on the immune response to SARS-CoV-2. Where available, HLA class I and class II types were obtained from metadata supplied by the sample provider rather than from assay-based typing. The prospective study material was composed of cDNA or gDNA derived from T cells, B-cell-depleted T cells, or PBMCs. Results and caveats for the whole study, not just this receptor: The amount of clinical and demographic metadata varied by source and participant and was provided uncurated.

Collaborating institutions collected whole blood in K2EDTA tubes following their own protocols. For TCRbeta analysis, collaborators shipped samples as frozen whole blood, isolated PBMCs, or DNA extracted from either of those sample types. The sample comprised peripheral blood. The clonotype was recovered from an older woman with active or convalescent COVID-19.

Read as DNA, the sequence is TGTGCCTGGAGTCAGTCACAGGGGCATGAAAAACTGTTTTTT. It is translated as CAWSQSQGHEKLFF. Here the chain combines TRBV30 and TRBJ1-4; 7 junctional bases match TRBD1. CDR1 and CDR2 were assigned from the germline V gene (reference sequence) as GTSNPN and SVGIG. Here V drops 2 bases and J drops 6 bases, and the junction holds 6 bases not matched to any gene. The CDR3 goes from the cysteine to the phenylalanine over 14 residues. CDR3 DNA is the only sequence kept; it has 42 bases, read in frame from the first base.